Each of the 14 T cell receptor beta chains below was sequenced from the same sample in a study of shared clonotypes between healthy human individuals (dated by TCRdb to between 2020 and 2021). The method behind the library was the immunoSEQ multiplex PCR assay. The table comes from immuneACCESS by way of TCRdb, which keeps in-frame sequences with V and J called. Part of the clones is missing from these tables; in studies checked, under half for an unresolved V gene and the rest for unknown reasons. For this sample the table gives millions of clones, of which about 94% were detected only once. The ten most abundant clones make up roughly 1% of the sample. CD8 naive samples were CD45RO-negative cells positively selected for CCR7, giving a CD45RA+CCR7+ population that excluded TemRA cells. Sequenced sample: naive CD8+ T cells sorted from blood. In light of the paper, this sample's cell subset or site label describes: CD45RA+CCR7+. These receptors came from a man aged 18 to 35 in good health.

This clone was detected only once. V is TRBV7-9 and J is TRBJ2-1; D not certain. With 5 bases removed from V and 4 bases from J, the gap between germline ends came to 9 bases. The CDR3 runs to 13 residues. The germline V gene encodes CDR1 SEHNR and CDR2 FQNEAQ (reference sequence). This CDR3 reads CASSPVLYNEQFF. CDR3 bases: TGTGCCAGCAGCCCAGTGTTGTACAATGAGCAGTTCTTC. Variable domain in full (rest from reference TRBV7-9 and TRBJ2-1): DTGVSQNPRHKITKRGQNVTFRCDPISEHNRLYWYRQTLGQGPEFLTYFQNEAQLEKSRLLSDRFSAERPKGSFSTLEIQRTEQGDSAMYLCASSPVLYNEQFFGPGTRLTVL.

The chain employs TRBV6-1 and TRBJ2-7; TRBD1 aligns across 7 bases. The junction had 10 bases not matched to a gene; V was cut back by 8 bases and J by 0 bases. The germline V gene has CDR1 MNHNS and CDR2 SASEGT. This CDR3 spans 15 amino acids. In DNA, the CDR3 is TGTGCCAGCCGGGACAGACGATCCAGCTCCTACGAGCAGTACTTC. This codes for CASRDRRSSSYEQYF.

The V and J genes are TRBV12-2 and TRBJ1-4; the table's D call of TRBD1 was not tested on the DNA. TRBV12-2 has pseudogene status. The CDR3 sequence is 14 residues long. CDR3 bases: TGTGCAAGTCGCGAAGACAGGGGGACTGTATGGCTGTTTTTT. Its protein is CASREDRGTVWLFF.

To note about this clone: A read error may account for a junction end that differs from germline. V is TRBV28 and J is TRBJ1-6; D gene ambiguous. Germline V gene data show CDR1 as MDHEN and CDR2 as SYDVKM. CDR3 length equals 14 residues. The CDR3 here is CVSNGRSYNSPLHF. The CDR3 bases are TGTGTCAGCAACGGACGATCCTATAATTCACCCCTCCACTTT.

V is TRBV4-1 and J is TRBJ1-5; D perhaps matches TRBD1 (5 bases). With 5 bases removed from V and 6 bases from J, the gap between germline ends came to 17 bases. CDR3 length: 15 residues. Germline V lookup: CDR1 MGHRA, CDR2 YSYEKL. Here the CDR3 DNA reads TGCGCCAGCAGCACCGTGGACGGGGCCGGTCAGCCCCAGCATTTT. Translated: CASSTVDGAGQPQHF.

CDR3 loop: CASSLEGRGSLETQYF. The CDR3 DNA follows: TGTGCCAGCAGCTTAGAGGGTAGGGGTTCGTTAGAGACCCAGTACTTC. This rearrangement joins TRBV7-2 to TRBJ2-5; a weak D match, TRBD1 (5 bases). This CDR3 spans 16 amino acids. V was shortened by 1 base and J by 4 bases, with 16 bases between the two germline ends. Germline-derived CDR1 and CDR2 are SGHTA and FQGNSA.

This chain links TRBV11-1 with TRBJ2-7; maybe TRBD1 (6 bases). This CDR3 region has 13 residues. CDR1 and CDR2 (germline): SGHAT, FQDESV (reference sequence). The V and J ends lost 5 bases and 6 bases respectively, with 14 bases between them. CDR3: CASSPFAGAEQYF. In DNA form, the CDR3 reads TGTGCCAGCAGCCCTTTCGCAGGGGCCGAGCAGTACTTC.

The chain is built from TRBV7-6 and TRBJ2-3; 7 bases agree with TRBD1. The V and J ends lost 2 bases and 6 bases, in that order; junction bases with no gene match: 17. The CDR3 covers 18 residues. The germline CDR1 and CDR2 sequences are SGHVS and FNYEAQ. The CDR3 DNA reads TGTGCCAGCAGCTTACCACTCCTTAGGACAGGTGTAGAGGATACGCAGTATTTT. Protein sequence: CASSLPLLRTGVEDTQYF.

This chain joins TRBV5-1 and TRBJ2-5, with a tentative D call TRBD1 (5 bases). Trimming took off 4 bases at V and 2 bases at J, with 18 bases between the two ends. Germline V CDR1 and CDR2: SGHRS, YFSETQ. The CDR3 length is 16 residues. The CDR3 loop is CASSPQTQGGQETQYF. In nucleotides, the CDR3 is TGCGCCAGCAGCCCCCAGACGCAGGGCGGACAAGAGACCCAGTACTTC.

Regarding this clone: In the same sample, other DNA sequences code for this CDR3. The rearrangement links TRBV27 to TRBJ2-7; maybe TRBD1 (6 bases). V dropped 6 bases and J dropped 1 base, with 13 bases sitting between them. CDR3 size: 14 residues. Germline lookup yields CDR1 MNHEY and CDR2 SMNVEV (reference sequence). The CDR3 loop is CASSPRTASYEQYF. CDR3 bases: TGTGCCAGCAGCCCCCGGACAGCATCCTACGAGCAGTACTTC.

This chain uses TRBV11-3 with TRBJ2-2; 10 bases are shared with TRBD2. Germline V gene data show CDR1 as SGHNT and CDR2 as YENEEA. The V and J ends lost 2 bases and 7 bases, in that order; junction bases with no gene match: 7. CDR3 length equals 16 residues. CDR3 sequence reads: CASSLSLAGEIGELFF. The CDR3 DNA is TGTGCCAGCAGCTTATCCCTAGCGGGAGAGATCGGGGAGCTGTTTTTT.

CDR3 in amino acids: CASRESGNQPQHF. The CDR3 coding sequence is TGTGCCAGTAGGGAGAGTGGCAATCAGCCCCAGCATTTT. The chain combines TRBV19 with TRBJ1-5; D gene unclear. The CDR3 is 13 residues long. The V gene's germline CDR1 is LNHDA and CDR2 SQIVND (reference sequence). The V gene lost 6 bases and the J gene lost 2 bases, with 8 bases spanning the gap.

Concerning this clone itself: The same CDR3 can be traced to other DNA sequences in this sample. The chain has TRBV27 and TRBJ2-5; D might be TRBD1 (5 bases). Germline V gives CDR1 MNHEY, CDR2 SMNVEV (reference sequence). This CDR3 is 14 amino acids long. Trimming took off 2 bases at V and 2 bases at J, with 9 bases between the two ends. The chain's CDR3 is CASSLRGGQETQYF. CDR3 in DNA: TGTGCCAGCAGTTTAAGGGGTGGTCAAGAGACCCAGTACTTC.

The chain couples TRBV27 to TRBJ1-5; D call uncertain. The V gene's germline CDR1 is MNHEY and CDR2 SMNVEV (reference sequence). CDR3 length: 13 amino acids. V was cut by 8 bases and J by 5 bases, with 13 bases left in between. CDR3 in amino acids: CASSETPYQPQHF. The CDR3, as DNA: TGTGCCAGCTCCGAAACGCCCTATCAGCCCCAGCATTTT.